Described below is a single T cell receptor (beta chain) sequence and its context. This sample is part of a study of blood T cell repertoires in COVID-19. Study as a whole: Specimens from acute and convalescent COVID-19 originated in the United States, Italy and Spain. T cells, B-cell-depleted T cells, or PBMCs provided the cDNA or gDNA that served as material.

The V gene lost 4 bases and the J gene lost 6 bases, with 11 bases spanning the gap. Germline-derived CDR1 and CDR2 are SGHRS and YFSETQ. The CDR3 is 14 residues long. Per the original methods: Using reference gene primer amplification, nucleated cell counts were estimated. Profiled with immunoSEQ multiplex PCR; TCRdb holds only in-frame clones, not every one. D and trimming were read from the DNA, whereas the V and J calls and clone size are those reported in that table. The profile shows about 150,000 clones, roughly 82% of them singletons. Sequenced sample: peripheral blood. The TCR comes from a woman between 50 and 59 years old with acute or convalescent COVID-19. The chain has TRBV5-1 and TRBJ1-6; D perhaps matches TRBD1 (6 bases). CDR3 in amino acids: CASSPDRTNSPLHF. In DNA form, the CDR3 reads TGCGCCAGCAGCCCGGACAGAACTAATTCACCCCTCCACTTT.